This TCR beta chain was captured in a study of shared clonotypes between healthy human individuals. Repertoires were generated with immunoSEQ multiplex PCR, while TCRdb's copy carries only in-frame clones and drops some. The sample consists of about 680,000 clones, less than 85% of them appearing once. The length of the CDR3 is 13 residues. Germline CDR1 is WSHSY and CDR2 is SAAADI. With V trimmed by 5 bases and J by 2 bases, 1 base remained unmatched. Sequencing was done on a sample of memory CD4+ T cells sorted from blood. Documented subset: CD45RA-negative fraction. The clonotype comes from a woman aged 25 to 39 in good health. This chain connects TRBV10-2 to TRBJ2-7, with 9 bases lining up with TRBD1. The CDR3 DNA is TGCGCCAGCAGTACAGGGGGCCCCTACGAGCAGTACTTC. Its protein product is CASSTGGPYEQYF.